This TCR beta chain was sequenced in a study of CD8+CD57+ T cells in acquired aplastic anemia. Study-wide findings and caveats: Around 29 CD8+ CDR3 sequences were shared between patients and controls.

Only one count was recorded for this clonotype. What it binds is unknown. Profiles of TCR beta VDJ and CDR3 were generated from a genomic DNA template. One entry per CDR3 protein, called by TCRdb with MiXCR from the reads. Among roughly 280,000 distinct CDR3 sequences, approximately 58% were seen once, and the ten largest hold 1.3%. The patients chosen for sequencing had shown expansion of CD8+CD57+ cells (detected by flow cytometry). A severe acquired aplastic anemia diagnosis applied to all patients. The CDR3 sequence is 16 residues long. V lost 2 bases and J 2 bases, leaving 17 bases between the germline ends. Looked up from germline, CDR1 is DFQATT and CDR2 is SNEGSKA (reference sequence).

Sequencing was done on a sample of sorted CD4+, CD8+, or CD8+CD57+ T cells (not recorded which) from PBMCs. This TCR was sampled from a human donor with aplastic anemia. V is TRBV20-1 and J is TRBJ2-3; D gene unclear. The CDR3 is CSARNAGPTYTDTQYF. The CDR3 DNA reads TGCAGTGCTAGAAATGCCGGCCCGACCTACACAGATACGCAGTATTTT.